The clone carrying this T cell receptor (beta chain) has at least ten counts. Antigen specificity is unknown. The source of the sample is a study of T cells in Graves' hyperthyroidism and ophthalmopathy. At the level of the study: At initial diagnosis, before any treatment had begun, peripheral blood was obtained.

Study results and limitations: Blood also carried most thyroid clonotypes expanded above 0.001.

TCR beta CDR3 region amplification was performed from RNA transcripts. During a first-round RT-PCR of the TCR CDR3, the HTBI primer set was used. TCRdb ran MiXCR on the multiplex PCR reads and lists one entry per CDR3 protein. The sample carries some 500,000 distinct CDR3 sequences, approximately 15% recorded once. This CDR3 spans 14 amino acids. Germline V gene sequence: CDR1 LNHDA, CDR2 SQIVND (reference sequence). V was trimmed by 3 bases and J by 6 bases, leaving 15 bases between them. An absence of ophthalmopathy progression within 18 months meant stable Graves' hyperthyroidism. Fresh peripheral blood, roughly 9.8 ml of it, supplied the PBMCs.

Sequencing was done on a sample of blood. This sequence joins TRBV19 and TRBJ2-7; perhaps TRBD2 as D (5 bases). This sequence was found in a woman aged 18-29 years with Graves' hyperthyroidism. CDR3 loop: CASSMEVLAGEQYF. For the CDR3, the DNA is TGTGCCAGTAGTATGGAGGTTCTAGCAGGCGAGCAGTACTTC.